The present TCR beta chain was sequenced within a study of blood T cell repertoires in COVID-19. Study as a whole: Specimens from acute and convalescent COVID-19 originated in the United States, Italy and Spain. In each case, the material was cDNA or gDNA derived from T cells, B-cell-depleted T cells, or PBMCs.

Per the authors' pipeline: Estimation of nucleated cell counts relied on the amplification of reference gene primers. The data were produced by immunoSEQ multiplex PCR, yet TCRdb's version contains in-frame clones alone and is incomplete. From that table come the V and J calls and clone size; the DNA was used to work out D and trimming. The data show about 370,000 clones, about 89% seen once. The CDR3 spans 15 residues. CDR1 and CDR2 (germline): SQVTM, ANQGSEA. V shed 6 bases, J shed 0 bases, and the junction held 8 bases outside the gene matches. This clonotype was sampled from a woman aged 25 to 45 with COVID-19, enrolled during active disease. The J gene is TRBJ1-5, the V gene TRBV29-1; 7 nucleotides align to TRBD1. Sequenced material: peripheral blood. The CDR3 spells CSVSGTENSNQPQHF. CDR3 nucleotides: TGCAGCGTATCCGGGACAGAGAATAGCAATCAGCCCCAGCATTTT.